The 30 T cell receptor beta chains listed next were all sequenced from one sample in a study of CD8 T cells in ankylosing spondylitis. The study, taken as a whole, reports: The study identified a TCR beta motif of about eight highly homologous variants that appeared characteristic of ankylosing spondylitis blood.

Which antigens these TCRs recognize remains unknown. TCRdb independently ran MiXCR on the 5' RACE reads; one entry per CDR3 protein. The table shows roughly 490,000 distinct CDR3 sequences, with approximately 5% occurring only once. The sample taken for sequencing was blood, either unsorted or a sorted T cell fraction (not recorded which). The receptor set was obtained from a male donor with ankylosing spondylitis.

The sample holds many counts of this clonotype. This rearrangement joins TRBV5-1 to TRBJ2-1; weak D call: TRBD1 (6 bases). CDR1 and CDR2 from the germline V gene are SGHRS and YFSETQ. V was clipped by 0 bases and J by 6 bases, with 10 bases between them. This CDR3 spans 14 amino acids. For the CDR3, the DNA is TGCGCCAGCAGCTTGGGAGGACAGTCCAATGAGCAGTTCTTC. Amino acid sequence: CASSLGGQSNEQFF.

The J gene is TRBJ1-2, the V gene TRBV7-8, with D unclear. V was trimmed by 5 bases and J by 8 bases, leaving 12 bases between them. Germline V lookup: CDR1 SGHVS, CDR2 FQNEAQ. This CDR3 spans 12 amino acids. This chain's CDR3 is CASSPLGRGYTF. CDR3 nucleotide sequence: TGTGCCAGCAGCCCGCTAGGTCGGGGCTACACCTTC.

This clonotype was observed many times. The chain recombines TRBV20-1 with TRBJ2-7; 10 positions match TRBD2. From germline, CDR1 is DFQATT and CDR2 SNEGSKA (reference sequence). The length of the CDR3 is 14 residues. The J segment lost 6 bases and the V segment lost 8 bases, leaving 13 bases of the junction unmatched. The CDR3 here is CSTFPSGRAPEQYF. DNA for the CDR3: TGCAGTACTTTCCCCAGCGGGAGGGCCCCCGAGCAGTACTTC.

The chain carries TRBV27 and TRBJ1-5; weak D call: TRBD1 (5 bases). Trimming took 2 bases from V and 0 from J, leaving 17 bases between them. From germline, CDR1 is MNHEY and CDR2 SMNVEV (reference sequence). CDR3 length equals 18 residues. In DNA form, the CDR3 reads TGTGCCAGCAGTTTAAGATGGGGGGTCGCGGATAGCAATCAGCCCCAGCATTTT. This gives the protein CASSLRWGVADSNQPQHF.

This clonotype occurred many times. This chain uses TRBV18 with TRBJ1-5; no clear D. Trimming stripped 8 bases from V and 3 bases from J, with 11 bases between. This CDR3 region has 13 residues. The germline gives CDR1 KGHSH, CDR2 LQKENI. The CDR3 DNA reads TGTGCCAGCGCGGACGGATTCAATCAGCCCCAGCATTTT. Translating gives CASADGFNQPQHF.

The chain combines TRBV29-1 with TRBJ2-7; TRBD2 matches at 9 bases. The CDR3 length is 15 residues. Germline CDR1 SQVTM, CDR2 ANQGSEA. V shed 3 bases, J shed 4 bases, and the junction held 10 bases outside the gene matches. In nucleotides, the CDR3 is TGCAGCGTTGACACGTCCCTAGCGGGAACATACGAGCAGTACTTC. Protein sequence: CSVDTSLAGTYEQYF.

This clonotype has at least ten counts. V is TRBV28 and J is TRBJ1-2; tentative D call: TRBD1 (5 bases). Germline CDR1 is MDHEN and CDR2 is SYDVKM. The V end was cut by 4 bases, the J end by 2 bases, with 11 bases between. This CDR3 spans 14 amino acids. CDR3 nucleotides: TGTGCCAGCAGTTCGTCGGGACCCAACTATGGCTACACCTTC. Protein: CASSSSGPNYGYTF.

This clonotype has at least ten counts. The chain employs TRBV6-1 and TRBJ1-2; a possible D gene is TRBD1 (5 bases). The germline V and J ends were trimmed by 10 bases and 2 bases, with 14 bases remaining between them. This CDR3 comprises 13 residues. Germline lookup yields CDR1 MNHNS and CDR2 SASEGT. The CDR3 region has the DNA TGTGCCACCAAGAAGACAGCGAACTATGGCTACACCTTC. This translates into CATKKTANYGYTF.

Ten or more counts support this clonotype. This rearrangement joins TRBV7-9 to TRBJ2-7, with a tentative D call TRBD1 (5 bases). V was pared by 3 bases and J by 2 bases, with 11 bases between. This CDR3 region has 14 residues. Germline values: CDR1 SEHNR, CDR2 FQNEAQ (reference sequence). The CDR3 DNA is TGTGCCAGCAGCTTGTGGCAGGGCCCCTACGAGCAGTACTTC. Translation gives CASSLWQGPYEQYF.

This chain's CDR3 is CASTTLQGLSGANVLTF. In DNA, the CDR3 is TGTGCCAGCACCACTTTACAGGGACTCTCTGGGGCCAACGTCCTGACTTTC. V is TRBV12-3 or TRBV12-4 and J is TRBJ2-6; the D gene could be TRBD1 or TRBD2 (6 bases each). V was shortened by 7 bases and J by 0 bases, with 16 bases between the two germline ends. The CDR3 consists of 17 residues.

This clonotype was detected many times. This sequence joins TRBV5-6 and TRBJ1-1; the match to TRBD1 covers 8 bases. Germline trimming cut 4 bases from V and 6 bases from J; bases unmatched to any gene: 5. The CDR3 covers 13 residues. The V gene's germline CDR1 is SGHDT and CDR2 YYEEEE. The CDR3 nucleotides are TGTGCCAGCAGCCAGGACAGGGAACCTGAAGCTTTCTTT. Translating gives CASSQDREPEAFF.

This clonotype occurred many times. CDR3 bases: TGCAGTGCTAGATCGGGGGGCCGGAACACTGAAGCTTTCTTT. Encoded protein: CSARSGGRNTEAFF. The chain links TRBV20-1 to TRBJ1-1; tentatively, D is TRBD1 (6 bases). Per the germline V gene, CDR1 is DFQATT and CDR2 is SNEGSKA (reference sequence). The V end lost 2 bases, the J end lost 1 base, and 11 bases lay between the germline ends. The CDR3 extends over 14 amino acids.

This clonotype was counted only a few times. The V gene is TRBV5-1, the J gene TRBJ1-1; perhaps TRBD1 as D (5 bases). Trimming took 0 bases from V and 5 from J, leaving 20 bases between them. CDR1 is SGHRS and CDR2 is YFSETQ in the germline V gene. This CDR3 spans 17 amino acids. CDR3 protein: CASSLGMGAGRGTEAFF. For the CDR3, the DNA is TGCGCCAGCAGCTTGGGGATGGGTGCGGGGCGGGGGACTGAAGCTTTCTTT.

The sample holds many counts of this clonotype. The chain uses TRBV4-3 and TRBJ1-2, with D uncertain. Between the trimmed V and J ends, which lost 5 bases and 6 bases, there was a span of 10 bases. The CDR3 spans 12 residues. Germline V gene sequence: CDR1 LGHNA, CDR2 YSLEER. CDR3 DNA sequence: TGCGCCAGCAGCTGGGGTTCGGATGGCTACACCTTC. Residues: CASSWGSDGYTF.

The sample holds a few counts of this clonotype. The V and J genes are TRBV6-1 and TRBJ2-1; 9 bases are a match to TRBD1. Germline V gene lookup returns CDR1 MNHNS and CDR2 SASEGT. V trimming: 6 bases; J trimming: 8 bases; junction bases outside the gene matches: 5. The CDR3 consists of 13 residues. CDR3 nucleotide sequence: TGTGCCAGCAGCAGACAGGGGGTCGATGAGCAGTTCTTC. Protein: CASSRQGVDEQFF.

This clonotype occurred many times. The V call is TRBV5-1, the J call TRBJ2-5; D remains unclear. In germline, CDR1 is SGHRS, CDR2 YFSETQ. The CDR3 sequence is 14 residues long. With 4 bases removed from V and 7 bases from J, the gap between germline ends came to 17 bases. CDR3 residues: CASSPGFPKATQYF. The CDR3 DNA follows: TGCGCCAGCAGCCCCGGATTCCCTAAAGCGACCCAGTACTTC. Based on the CDR3 plus reference TRBV5-1 and TRBJ2-5, the full variable domain is KAGVTQTPRYLIKTRGQQVTLSCSPISGHRSVSWYQQTPGQGLQFLFEYFSETQRNKGNFPGRFSGRQFSNSRSEMNVSTLELGDSALYLCASSPGFPKATQYFGPGTRLLVL.

There are many counts of this clonotype. This chain connects TRBV6-1 to TRBJ2-7; D assignment may be TRBD1 or TRBD2 (5 bases each). In germline, CDR1 is MNHNS, CDR2 SASEGT. This CDR3 region has 14 residues. The germline V and J ends were trimmed by 2 bases and 3 bases, with 11 bases remaining between them. DNA for the CDR3: TGTGCCAGCAGTGAACTGGGGACCTACTACGAGCAGTACTTC. Its translation is CASSELGTYYEQYF.

This clonotype was observed at least ten times. CDR3 bases: TGTGCCACCTCTAGCGGGGAAGAGACCCAGTACTTC. Protein product: CATSSGEETQYF. This chain joins TRBV6-6 and TRBJ2-5; TRBD2 matches 9 bases. With V trimmed by 10 bases and J by 3 bases, 3 bases remained unmatched. The CDR3 loop spans 12 amino acids. Germline CDR1 MNHNY, CDR2 SVGAGI (reference sequence).

This clonotype was found many times. The gene calls are TRBV6-2 or TRBV6-3 and TRBJ2-5; D is ambiguous. The V gene lost 5 bases and the J gene lost 4 bases, with 14 bases spanning the gap. The CDR3 runs to 14 residues. From germline, CDR1 is MNHEY and CDR2 SVGEGT. The CDR3 sequence is CASSPLSYPETQYF. In DNA, the CDR3 is TGTGCCAGCAGTCCCCTCTCTTACCCAGAGACCCAGTACTTC.

Ten or more counts support this clonotype. This chain connects TRBV10-3 to TRBJ2-1; 11 positions agree with TRBD1. This CDR3 is built from 16 residues. The trim removed 5 bases at V and 6 bases at J, leaving 9 bases unmatched. The germline V gene has CDR1 ENHRY and CDR2 SYGVKD. The CDR3, as DNA: TGTGCCATCAGTCCGATGGGGACAGGGGGGTTCAATGAGCAGTTCTTC. Protein product: CAISPMGTGGFNEQFF.

This clonotype was detected ten times or more. The chain joins TRBV21-1 to TRBJ2-3; the listed D gene, TRBD2, was not tested against the DNA. TRBV21-1 is assigned pseudogene status. The CDR3 consists of 16 residues. The CDR3 spells CASSIWTSGSTDTQYF. The CDR3 DNA reads as TGTGCCAGCAGCATATGGACTAGCGGGAGCACAGATACGCAGTATTTT.

This clonotype was counted ten times or more. V and J are TRBV6-2 or TRBV6-3 and TRBJ1-4, with 8 bases fitting TRBD1. V shed 4 bases and J 8 bases; nucleotides not matched to a gene: 9. The CDR3 loop spans 15 amino acids. From germline, CDR1 is MNHEY and CDR2 SVGEGT. In DNA, the CDR3 is TGTGCCAGCAGTTCTCCAAGGACAGGGCACGAAAAACTGTTTTTT. Protein: CASSSPRTGHEKLFF.

With respect to this clonotype: A much more abundant neighbour one base away suggests this may be a read error. The J gene is TRBJ2-7, the V gene TRBV5-1, with a weak D call TRBD1 (5 bases). CDR1 is SGHRS, CDR2 YFSETQ, per germline. Deletions cut 4 bases from V and 2 bases from J, with 16 bases between. The CDR3 sequence is 15 residues long. Here the CDR3 reads CASSLDSVAAYEQYF. DNA of the CDR3: TGCGCCAGCAGCCTTGACAGCGTAGCAGCCTACGAGCAGTACTTC.

This clonotype was seen repeatedly, ten times or more. The chain couples TRBV20-1 to TRBJ2-5; TRBD2 agrees at 9 bases. The CDR3 is 15 amino acids. Trimming removed 1 base from V and 5 bases from J; junction bases left unmatched: 8. The germline V gene has CDR1 DFQATT and CDR2 SNEGSKA (reference sequence). Here the CDR3 DNA reads TGCAGTGCTAGAGGCGGGAGGGCCTCTTTTGAGACCCAGTACTTC. Its protein product is CSARGGRASFETQYF.

This clonotype was recorded at least ten times. The chain couples TRBV4-3 to TRBJ2-2; no clear D. Per the germline V gene, CDR1 is LGHNA and CDR2 is YSLEER. Deletions cut 0 bases from V and 1 base from J, with 9 bases between. CDR3 length: 16 amino acids. The CDR3 region has the DNA TGCGCCAGCAGCCAAGACGTGGGCCAGAACACCGGGGAGCTGTTTTTT. Protein sequence: CASSQDVGQNTGELFF.

This clonotype was observed many times. The V and J genes are TRBV6-1 and TRBJ1-2; TRBD1 aligns across 9 bases. CDR1 and CDR2 (germline): MNHNS, SASEGT. This CDR3 contains 15 residues. V was pared by 5 bases and J by 0 bases, with 4 bases of the junction left unmatched. The DNA of the CDR3 is TGTGCCAGCAGTACCACAGGGGGCGCTAACTATGGCTACACCTTC. Its translation is CASSTTGGANYGYTF.

This clonotype was detected ten times or more. V is TRBV28 and J is TRBJ2-1; D unclear. V was clipped by 6 bases and J by 6 bases, with 12 bases between them. This CDR3 has 13 residues. Germline CDR1 is MDHEN and CDR2 is SYDVKM. The CDR3 DNA follows: TGTGCCAGCAGAGCCCCTTCATCCAATGAGCAGTTCTTC. Amino acids: CASRAPSSNEQFF.

This clonotype was counted at least ten times. The chain combines TRBV9 with TRBJ2-2; a possible D gene is TRBD1 (6 bases). Per germline, CDR1 SGDLS and CDR2 YYNGEE. V was clipped by 4 bases and J by 0 bases, with 16 bases between them. The CDR3 consists of 17 residues. The CDR3 DNA reads as TGTGCCAGCAGCATGAGGAAGGGGGATTCGAACACCGGGGAGCTGTTTTTT. This sequence encodes CASSMRKGDSNTGELFF.

This clonotype was counted ten times or more. The chain carries TRBV11-2 and TRBJ1-5; 10 bases match TRBD1. CDR3 length equals 18 residues. The V and J ends lost 5 bases and 0 bases, in that order; junction bases with no gene match: 10. Germline CDR1 SGHAT, CDR2 FQNNGV. The CDR3 is CASSLGTGATYSNQPQHF. CDR3 bases: TGTGCCAGCAGCCTCGGGACAGGGGCGACGTATAGCAATCAGCCCCAGCATTTT. The variable domain in full, completed from reference TRBV11-2 and TRBJ1-5, reads EAGVAQSPRYKIIEKRQSVAFWCNPISGHATLYWYQQILGQGPKLLIQFQNNGVVDDSQLPKDRFSAERLKGVDSTLKIQPAKLEDSAVYLCASSLGTGATYSNQPQHFGDGTRLSIL.

This clonotype was seen many times. CDR3 loop: CSARTGLTEAFF. The CDR3 coding sequence is TGCAGTGCAAGGACAGGGCTAACTGAAGCTTTCTTT. This chain connects TRBV20-1 to TRBJ1-1, with TRBD1 identical over 8 bases. Germline-derived CDR1 and CDR2 are DFQATT and SNEGSKA (reference sequence). Trimming took 6 bases from V and 5 from J; bases not matched to a gene: 5. The CDR3 extends over 12 amino acids.